The subject of this entry is one T cell receptor (beta chain). Its specificity is unknown. Germline V CDR1 and CDR2: SGHDT, YYEEEE. CDR3 length: 14 residues. The trim removed 2 bases at V and 6 bases at J, leaving 7 bases unmatched. This entry is derived from a study of cytomegalovirus exposure and HLA in healthy donors. Study results and caveats: On later analysis, the bulk of CMV-associated TCR beta chains appeared to be HLA-restricted.

Unrecorded immune exposure was likely among donors, who were nominally healthy when sampled. A multiplex PCR was run with 60 Vbeta primers and 13 Jbeta primers. Sequencing was performed with immunoSEQ multiplex PCR; in TCRdb, only in-frame clones are kept and a portion is missing. The profile covers around 67,000 clones, with 75% to 80% appearing a single time and about 8% taken by the ten largest. The sample was PBMCs. This receptor was taken from a man aged 18 to 30 in good health and CMV-seropositive. The chain combines TRBV5-6 with TRBJ1-2, with TRBD1 matching 7 bases. The CDR3 spells CASSFQQGFHGYTF. CDR3 in DNA: TGTGCCAGCAGCTTCCAACAGGGGTTCCATGGCTACACCTTC.